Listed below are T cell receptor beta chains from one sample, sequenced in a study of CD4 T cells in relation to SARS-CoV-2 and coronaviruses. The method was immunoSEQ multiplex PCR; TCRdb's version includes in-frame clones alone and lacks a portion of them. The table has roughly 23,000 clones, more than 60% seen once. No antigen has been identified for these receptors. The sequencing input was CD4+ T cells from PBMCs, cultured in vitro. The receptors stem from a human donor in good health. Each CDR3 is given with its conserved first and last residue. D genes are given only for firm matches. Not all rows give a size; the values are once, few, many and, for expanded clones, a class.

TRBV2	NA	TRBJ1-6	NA	TGTGCCAGCAAGCCCGGGGGGAGCTCCTATAATTCACCCCTCCACTTT	CASKPGGSSYNSPLHF
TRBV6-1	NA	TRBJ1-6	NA	TGTGCCAGCAGTGACACCGGGGCCTATTCACCCCTCCACTTT	CASSDTGAYSPLHF
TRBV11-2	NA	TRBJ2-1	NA	TGTGCCAGCAGCTTATTTTATCCGGGTGAAAATGAGCAGTTCTTC	CASSLFYPGENEQFF
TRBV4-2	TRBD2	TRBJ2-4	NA	TGTGCCAGCAGCCAGGGGCTAGCGGGAGAGGCGGACATTCAGTACTTC	CASSQGLAGEADIQYF
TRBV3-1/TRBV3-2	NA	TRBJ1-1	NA	TGTGCCAGCAGCCTGGGACATATGAACACTGAAGCTTTCTTT	CASSLGHMNTEAFF
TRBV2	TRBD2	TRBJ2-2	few	TGTGCCAGCAGCTGGACTAGCGGAGAGAACACCGGGGAGCTGTTTTTT	CASSWTSGENTGELFF
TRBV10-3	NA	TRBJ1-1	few	TGTGCCATCAGTGATTCACCAGGGTTCGCTTTCTTT	CAISDSPGFAFF
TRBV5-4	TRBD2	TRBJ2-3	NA	TGTGCCAGCAGCCGGACTAGCGGGAGTTCAGATACGCAGTATTTT	CASSRTSGSSDTQYF
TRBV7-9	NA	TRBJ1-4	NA	TGTGCCAGCAGCTTAATAGACAGCCCTAATGAAAAACTGTTTTTT	CASSLIDSPNEKLFF
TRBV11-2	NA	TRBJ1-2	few	TGTGCCAGCAGCTTAGGCCACGAAAGTGGCTACACCTTC	CASSLGHESGYTF
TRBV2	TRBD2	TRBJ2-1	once	TGTGCCAGCAGTGAGGACCCAAGGACAGGGTCGGGACTAGCGGGCTCCTACAATGAGCAGTTCTTC	CASSEDPRTGSGLAGSYNEQFF
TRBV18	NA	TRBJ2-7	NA	TGTGCCAGCTCACCGACGCAAACCTACGAGCAGTACTTC	CASSPTQTYEQYF
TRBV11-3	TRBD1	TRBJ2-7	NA	TGTGCCAGCAGCTTAGGACAGGGGTCAGGGTCCTACGAGCAGTACTTC	CASSLGQGSGSYEQYF
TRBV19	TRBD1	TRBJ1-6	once	TGTGCCAGTAGTATCCAGCCTTACAGGGGGCTATATTCACCCCTCCACTTT	CASSIQPYRGLYSPLHF
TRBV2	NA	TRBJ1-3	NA	TGTGCCAGCAGTCCAGGGGCTGGAAACACCATATATTTT	CASSPGAGNTIYF
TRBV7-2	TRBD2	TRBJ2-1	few	TGTGCCAGCAGCACAGACGGCGGGAGGGTATACAATGAGCAGTTCTTC	CASSTDGGRVYNEQFF
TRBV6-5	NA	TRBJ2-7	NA	TGTGCCAGCAGTTACGCGGCGTATAGTACCTCCTACGAGCAGTACTTC	CASSYAAYSTSYEQYF
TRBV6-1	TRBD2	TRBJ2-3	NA	TGTGCCAGCAGTGCCCGACTGACTAGCGGGAGGACAGATACGCAGTATTTT	CASSARLTSGRTDTQYF
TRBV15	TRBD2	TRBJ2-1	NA	TGTGCCACCAGCAACACCCCGCCGGGACTACCCACCCATGAGCAGTTCTTC	CATSNTPPGLPTHEQFF
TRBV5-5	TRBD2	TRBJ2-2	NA	TGTGCCAGCAGCTTGGAGTGGGGGGGTGTGTTGTTTTTT	CASSLEWGGVLFF
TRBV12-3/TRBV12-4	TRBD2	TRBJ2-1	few	TGTGCCAGCGGGAGGGCCATGTACAATGAGCAGTTCTTC	CASGRAMYNEQFF
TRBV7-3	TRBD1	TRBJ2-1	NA	TGTGCCAGCAGCTTAACGGCGGGGACAGGGGGCAATGAGCAGTTCTTC	CASSLTAGTGGNEQFF
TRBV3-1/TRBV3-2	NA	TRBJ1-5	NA	TGTGCCAGCAGCCAAACCGGAGCGAATCAGCCCCAGCATTTT	CASSQTGANQPQHF